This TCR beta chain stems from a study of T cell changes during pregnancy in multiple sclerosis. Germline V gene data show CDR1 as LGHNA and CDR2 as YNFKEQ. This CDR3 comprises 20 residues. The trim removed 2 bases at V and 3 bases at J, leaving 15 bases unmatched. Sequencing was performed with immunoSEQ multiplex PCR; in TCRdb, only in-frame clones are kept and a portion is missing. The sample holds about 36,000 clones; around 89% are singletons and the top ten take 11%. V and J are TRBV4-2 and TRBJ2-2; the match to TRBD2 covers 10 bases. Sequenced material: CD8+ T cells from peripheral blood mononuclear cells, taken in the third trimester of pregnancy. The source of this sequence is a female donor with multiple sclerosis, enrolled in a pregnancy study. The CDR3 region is CASSQTVGLAGDPDTGELFF. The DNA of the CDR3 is TGTGCCAGCAGCCAAACGGTTGGGCTAGCGGGAGACCCGGACACCGGGGAGCTGTTTTTT.